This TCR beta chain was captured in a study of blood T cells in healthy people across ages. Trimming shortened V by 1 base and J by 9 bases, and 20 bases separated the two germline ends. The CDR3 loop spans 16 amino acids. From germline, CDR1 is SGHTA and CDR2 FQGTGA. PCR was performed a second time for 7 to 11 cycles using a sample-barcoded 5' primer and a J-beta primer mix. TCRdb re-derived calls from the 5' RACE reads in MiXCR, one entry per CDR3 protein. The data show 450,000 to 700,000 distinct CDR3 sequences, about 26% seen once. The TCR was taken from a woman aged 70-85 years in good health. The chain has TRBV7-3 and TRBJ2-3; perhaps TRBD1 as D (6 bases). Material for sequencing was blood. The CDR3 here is CASSLSPGSVGQTQYF. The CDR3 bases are TGTGCCAGCAGCTTAAGTCCCGGGTCCGTCGGACAGACGCAGTATTTT.